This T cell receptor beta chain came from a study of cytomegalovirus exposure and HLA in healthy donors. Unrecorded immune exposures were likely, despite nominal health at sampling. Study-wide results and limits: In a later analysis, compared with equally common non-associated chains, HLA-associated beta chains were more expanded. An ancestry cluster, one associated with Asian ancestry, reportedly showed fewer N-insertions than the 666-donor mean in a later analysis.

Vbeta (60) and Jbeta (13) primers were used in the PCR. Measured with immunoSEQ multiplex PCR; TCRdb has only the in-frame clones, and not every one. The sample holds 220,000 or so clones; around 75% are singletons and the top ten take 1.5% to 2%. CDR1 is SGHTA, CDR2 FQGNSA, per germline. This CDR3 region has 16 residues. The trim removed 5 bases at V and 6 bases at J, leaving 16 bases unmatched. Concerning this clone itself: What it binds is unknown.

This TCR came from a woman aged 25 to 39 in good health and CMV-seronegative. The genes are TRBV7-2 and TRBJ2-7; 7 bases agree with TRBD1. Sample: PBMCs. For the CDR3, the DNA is TGTGCCAGCAGCATACGTTCAGGGGGACGTCGGGCCGAGCAGTACTTC. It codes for CASSIRSGGRRAEQYF. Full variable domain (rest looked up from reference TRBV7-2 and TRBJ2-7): GAGVSQSPSNKVTEKGKDVELRCDPISGHTALYWYRQSLGQGLEFLIYFQGNSAPDKSGLPSDRFSAERTGGSVSTLTIQRTQQEDSAVYLCASSIRSGGRRAEQYFGPGTRLTVT.